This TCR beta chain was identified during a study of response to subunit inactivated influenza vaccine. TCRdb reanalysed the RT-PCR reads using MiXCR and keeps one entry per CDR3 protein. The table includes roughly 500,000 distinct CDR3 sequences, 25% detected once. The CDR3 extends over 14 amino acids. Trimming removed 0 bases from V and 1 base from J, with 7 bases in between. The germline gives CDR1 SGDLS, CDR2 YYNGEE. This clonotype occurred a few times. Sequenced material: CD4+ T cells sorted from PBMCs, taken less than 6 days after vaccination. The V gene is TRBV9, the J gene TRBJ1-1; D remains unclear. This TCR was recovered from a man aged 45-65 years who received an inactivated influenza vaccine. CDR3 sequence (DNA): TGTGCCAGCAGCGTAGGTCAGGAGAACACTGAAGCTTTCTTT. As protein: CASSVGQENTEAFF.